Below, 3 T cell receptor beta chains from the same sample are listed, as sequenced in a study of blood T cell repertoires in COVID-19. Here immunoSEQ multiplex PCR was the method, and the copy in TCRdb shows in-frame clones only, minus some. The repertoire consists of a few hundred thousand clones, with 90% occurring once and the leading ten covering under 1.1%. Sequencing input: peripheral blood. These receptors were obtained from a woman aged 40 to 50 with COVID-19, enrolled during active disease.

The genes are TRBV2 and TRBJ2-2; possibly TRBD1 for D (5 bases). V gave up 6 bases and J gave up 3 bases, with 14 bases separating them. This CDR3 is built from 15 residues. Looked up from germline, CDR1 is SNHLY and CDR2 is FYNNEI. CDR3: CASSVRVFDTGELFF. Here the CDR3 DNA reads TGTGCCAGCAGCGTCAGGGTATTCGACACCGGGGAGCTGTTTTTT.

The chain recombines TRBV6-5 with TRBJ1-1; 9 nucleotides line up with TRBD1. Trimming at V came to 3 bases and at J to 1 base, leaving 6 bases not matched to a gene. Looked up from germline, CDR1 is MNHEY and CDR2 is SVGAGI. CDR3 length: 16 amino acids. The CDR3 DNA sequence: TGTGCCAGCAGTTATTCACCGGGACAGGGGAACACTGAAGCTTTCTTT. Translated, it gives CASSYSPGQGNTEAFF.

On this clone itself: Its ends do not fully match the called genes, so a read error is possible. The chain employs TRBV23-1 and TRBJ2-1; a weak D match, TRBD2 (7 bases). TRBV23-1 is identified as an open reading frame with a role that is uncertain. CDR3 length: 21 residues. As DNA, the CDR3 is TGCGCCCGCAGTCTTGTAGCTCCCGGGGGCGGGGCGGGGGCGAGTGGCAATGAGCAGTTCTTC. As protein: CARSLVAPGGGAGASGNEQFF.